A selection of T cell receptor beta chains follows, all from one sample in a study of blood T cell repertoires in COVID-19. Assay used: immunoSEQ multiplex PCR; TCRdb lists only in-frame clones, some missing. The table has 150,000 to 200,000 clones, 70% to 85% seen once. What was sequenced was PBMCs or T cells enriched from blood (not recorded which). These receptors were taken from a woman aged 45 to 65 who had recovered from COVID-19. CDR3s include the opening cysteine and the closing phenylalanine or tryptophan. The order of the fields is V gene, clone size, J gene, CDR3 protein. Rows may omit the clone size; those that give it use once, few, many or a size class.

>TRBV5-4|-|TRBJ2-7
CASSFGGGRKDEQYF
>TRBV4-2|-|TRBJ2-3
CASSQDLGGKDTQYF
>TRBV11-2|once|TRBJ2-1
CASSPSSQRGGEQFF
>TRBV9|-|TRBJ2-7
CASSVGTGTGVRVYEQYF
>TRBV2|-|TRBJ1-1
CALGGPSNSEAFF
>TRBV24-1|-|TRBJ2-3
CATSTSTDTQYF
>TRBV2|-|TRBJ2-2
CASRPTGFGELFF
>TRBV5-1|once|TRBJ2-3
CASSLGGKATDTQYF
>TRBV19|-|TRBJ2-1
CASSVARTYYNEQFF
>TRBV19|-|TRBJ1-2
CASNRERAAYGYTF
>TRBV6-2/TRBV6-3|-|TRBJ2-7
CASSSSGRTLHEQYF
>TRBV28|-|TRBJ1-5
CASRTGQGRYQPQHF
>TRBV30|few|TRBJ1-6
CAWRRAGGALLNSPLHF
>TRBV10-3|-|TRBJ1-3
CAIRQGASNTIYF
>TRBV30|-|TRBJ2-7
CAWRRQGSPYEQYF
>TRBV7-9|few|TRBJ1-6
CASSPKGQGGSLHF
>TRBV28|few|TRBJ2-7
CASRPDSLSAYEQYF
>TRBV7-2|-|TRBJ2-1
CASSPSGGEQFF
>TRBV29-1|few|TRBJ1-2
CSVDSAEANYGYTF
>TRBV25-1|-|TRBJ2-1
CASSAYTEQFF
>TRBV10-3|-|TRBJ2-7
CAISSTGDEQYF
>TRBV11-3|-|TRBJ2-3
CASSETSGRDTQYF
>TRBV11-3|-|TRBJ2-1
CASSIGTSGSSYNEQFF
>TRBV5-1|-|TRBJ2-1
CASSLIAGSSYNEQFF
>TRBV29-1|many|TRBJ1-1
CSVDRAGLKLRAFF
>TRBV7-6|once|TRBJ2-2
CASSLGLPRELFF
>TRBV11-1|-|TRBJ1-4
CASSLGTATNEKLFF
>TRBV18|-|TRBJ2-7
CASSPEAGATYEQYF
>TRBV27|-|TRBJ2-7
CASSPSSGIYEQYF
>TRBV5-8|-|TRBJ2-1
CASSLAVRANEQFF
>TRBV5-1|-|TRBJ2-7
CASSLFSGRATYEQYF
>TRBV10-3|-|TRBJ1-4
CAISENRQGLGEKLFF
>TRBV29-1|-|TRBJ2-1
CSLDQGFNEQFF
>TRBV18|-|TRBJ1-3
CASSPSIQGGNTIYF
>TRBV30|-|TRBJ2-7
CAVDRRGRRSEQYF
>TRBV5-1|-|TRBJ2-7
CASSLSQGPYEQYF
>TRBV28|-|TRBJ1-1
CASSLQGSFMNTEAFF
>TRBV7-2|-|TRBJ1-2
CASSGGAPTMGYTF
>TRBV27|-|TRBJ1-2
CASSYRVGNYGYTF
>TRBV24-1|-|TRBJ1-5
CATSDSRQALNQPQHF
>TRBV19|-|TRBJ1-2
CASSRQETYYGYTF
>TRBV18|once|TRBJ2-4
CASSPGRGSIAKNIQYF